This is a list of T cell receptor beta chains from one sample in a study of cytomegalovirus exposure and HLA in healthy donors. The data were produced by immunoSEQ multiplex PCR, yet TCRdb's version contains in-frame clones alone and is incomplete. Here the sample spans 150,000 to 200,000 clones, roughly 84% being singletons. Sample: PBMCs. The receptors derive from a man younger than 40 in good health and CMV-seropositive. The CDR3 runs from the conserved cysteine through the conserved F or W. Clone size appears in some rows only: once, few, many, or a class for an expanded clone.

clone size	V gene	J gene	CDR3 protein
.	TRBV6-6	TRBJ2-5	CASRRGLQETQYF
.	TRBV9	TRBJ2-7	CASSPRRRGEHAYEQYF
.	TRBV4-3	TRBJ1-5	CASSQDSNQPQHF
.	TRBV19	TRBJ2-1	CASSTSRQNNEQFF
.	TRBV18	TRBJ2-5	CASSSSQGDQETQYF
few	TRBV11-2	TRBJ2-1	CASSLDRVGRNEQFF
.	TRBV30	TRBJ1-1	CARLAGPNTEAFF
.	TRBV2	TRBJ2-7	CASGGAYEQYF
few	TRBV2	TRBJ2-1	CASSPLTSSYNEQFF
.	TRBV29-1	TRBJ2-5	CSVGGRGETQYF
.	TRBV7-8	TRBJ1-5	CASSLIEGWPQHF
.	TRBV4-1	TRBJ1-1	CASSQESQALNTEAFF
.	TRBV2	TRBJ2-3	CASSAGGITDTQYF
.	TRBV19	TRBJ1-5	CASSIVDRFHQPQHF
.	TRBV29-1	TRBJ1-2	CSALGTASQGGYGYTF
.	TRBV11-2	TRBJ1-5	CASSLEGQGRRQPQHF
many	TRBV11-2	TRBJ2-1	CASRVGLPRGNEQFF
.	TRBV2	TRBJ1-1	CASSETAANTEAFF
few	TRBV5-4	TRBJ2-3	CASSLRRGGRTDTQYF
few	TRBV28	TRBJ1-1	CASSVTGGTAFF
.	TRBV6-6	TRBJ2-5	CASSDSGGFQETQYF
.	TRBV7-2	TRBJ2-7	CASTVAGAREQYF